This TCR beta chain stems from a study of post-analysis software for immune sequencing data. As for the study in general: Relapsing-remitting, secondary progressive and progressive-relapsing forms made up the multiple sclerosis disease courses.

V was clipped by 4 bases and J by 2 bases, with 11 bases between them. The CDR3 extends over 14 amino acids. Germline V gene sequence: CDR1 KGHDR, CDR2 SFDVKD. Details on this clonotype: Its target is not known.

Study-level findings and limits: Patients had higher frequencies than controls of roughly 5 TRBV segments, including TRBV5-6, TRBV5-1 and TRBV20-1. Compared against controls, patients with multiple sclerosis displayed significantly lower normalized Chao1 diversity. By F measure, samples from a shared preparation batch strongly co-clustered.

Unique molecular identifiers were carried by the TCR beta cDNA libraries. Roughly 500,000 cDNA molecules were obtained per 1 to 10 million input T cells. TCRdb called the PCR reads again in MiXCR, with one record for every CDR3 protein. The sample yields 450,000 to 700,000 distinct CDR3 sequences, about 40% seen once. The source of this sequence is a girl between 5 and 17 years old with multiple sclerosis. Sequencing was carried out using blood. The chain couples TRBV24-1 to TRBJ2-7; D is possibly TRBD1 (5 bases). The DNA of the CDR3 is TGTGCCACCAGTGACCCGACAGTTCCCTACGAGCAGTACTTC. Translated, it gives CATSDPTVPYEQYF.